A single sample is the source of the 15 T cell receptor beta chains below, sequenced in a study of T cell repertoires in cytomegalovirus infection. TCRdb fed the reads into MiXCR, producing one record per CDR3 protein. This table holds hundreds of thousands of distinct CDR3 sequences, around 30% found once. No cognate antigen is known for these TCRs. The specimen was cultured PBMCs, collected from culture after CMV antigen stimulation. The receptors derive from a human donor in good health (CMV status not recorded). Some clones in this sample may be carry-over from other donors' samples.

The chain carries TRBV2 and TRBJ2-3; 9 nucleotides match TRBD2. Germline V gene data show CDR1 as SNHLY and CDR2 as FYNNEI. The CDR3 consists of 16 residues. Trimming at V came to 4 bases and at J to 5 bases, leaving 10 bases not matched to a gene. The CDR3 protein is CASSVWASGNGDTQYF. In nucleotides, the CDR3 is TGTGCCAGCAGTGTCTGGGCTAGCGGGAACGGAGATACGCAGTATTTT.

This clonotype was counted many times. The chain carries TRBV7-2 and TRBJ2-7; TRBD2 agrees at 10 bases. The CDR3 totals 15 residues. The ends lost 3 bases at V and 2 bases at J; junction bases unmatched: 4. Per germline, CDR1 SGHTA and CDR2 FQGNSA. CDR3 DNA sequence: TGTGCCAGCAGCTTTGTAACTAGCGGGGCCTACGAGCAGTACTTC. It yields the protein CASSFVTSGAYEQYF.

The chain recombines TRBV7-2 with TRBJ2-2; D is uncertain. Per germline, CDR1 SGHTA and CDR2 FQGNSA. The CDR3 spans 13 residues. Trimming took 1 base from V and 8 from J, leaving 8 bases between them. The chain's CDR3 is CASSLVISGELFF. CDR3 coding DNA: TGTGCCAGCAGCTTAGTTATCTCGGGGGAGCTGTTTTTT. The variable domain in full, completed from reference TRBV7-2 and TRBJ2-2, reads GAGVSQSPSNKVTEKGKDVELRCDPISGHTALYWYRQSLGQGLEFLIYFQGNSAPDKSGLPSDRFSAERTGGSVSTLTIQRTQQEDSAVYLCASSLVISGELFFGEGSRLTVL.

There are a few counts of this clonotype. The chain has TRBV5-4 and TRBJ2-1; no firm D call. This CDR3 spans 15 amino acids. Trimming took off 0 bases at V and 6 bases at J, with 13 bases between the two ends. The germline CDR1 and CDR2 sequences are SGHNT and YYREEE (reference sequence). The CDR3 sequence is CASSLGLGSANEQFF. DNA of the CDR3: TGTGCCAGCAGCTTGGGACTCGGATCAGCCAATGAGCAGTTCTTC.

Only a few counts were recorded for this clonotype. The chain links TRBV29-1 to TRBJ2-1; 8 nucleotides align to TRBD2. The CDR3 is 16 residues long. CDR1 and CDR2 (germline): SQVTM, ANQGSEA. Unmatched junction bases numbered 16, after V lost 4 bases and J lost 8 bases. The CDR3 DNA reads TGCAGCGTTGCCGGGGGGGTACCAGGGGATAATCATGAGCAGTTCTTC. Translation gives CSVAGGVPGDNHEQFF.

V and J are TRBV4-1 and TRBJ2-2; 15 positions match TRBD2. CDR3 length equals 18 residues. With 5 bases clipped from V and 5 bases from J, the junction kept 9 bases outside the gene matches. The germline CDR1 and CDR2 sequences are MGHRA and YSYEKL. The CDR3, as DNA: TGCGCCAGCAGCTCTCGGGGACTAGCGGGGGGATGGACCGGGGAGCTGTTTTTT. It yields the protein CASSSRGLAGGWTGELFF.

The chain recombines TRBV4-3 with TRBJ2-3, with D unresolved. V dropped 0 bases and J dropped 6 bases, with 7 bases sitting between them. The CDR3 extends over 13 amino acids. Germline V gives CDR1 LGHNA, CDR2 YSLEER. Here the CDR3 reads CASSQEVRDTQYF. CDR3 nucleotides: TGCGCCAGCAGCCAAGAAGTGAGGGATACGCAGTATTTT.

The CDR3 nucleotides are TGTGCCATCAGTGAGGTTACTAGCTCCGAGACCCAGTACTTC. As protein: CAISEVTSSETQYF. The chain has TRBV10-3 and TRBJ2-5; perhaps TRBD2 as D (6 bases). CDR1 and CDR2 from the germline V gene are ENHRY and SYGVKD. Trimming pared 2 bases from V and 5 bases from J, leaving 12 bases between. The CDR3 runs 14 residues.

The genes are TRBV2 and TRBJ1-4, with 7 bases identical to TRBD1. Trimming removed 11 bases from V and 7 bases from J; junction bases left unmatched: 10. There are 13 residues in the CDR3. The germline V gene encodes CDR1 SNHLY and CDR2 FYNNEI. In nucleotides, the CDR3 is TGTGCCGTCCGGAGCAGGGGGTTTGAAAAACTGTTTTTT. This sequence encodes CAVRSRGFEKLFF.

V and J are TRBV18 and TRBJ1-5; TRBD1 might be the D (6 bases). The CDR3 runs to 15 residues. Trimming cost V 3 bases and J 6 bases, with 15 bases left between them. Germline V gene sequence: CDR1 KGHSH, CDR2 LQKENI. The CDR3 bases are TGTGCCAGCTCACCGCTACAGGGAGAAGGTCAGCCCCAGCATTTT. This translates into CASSPLQGEGQPQHF.

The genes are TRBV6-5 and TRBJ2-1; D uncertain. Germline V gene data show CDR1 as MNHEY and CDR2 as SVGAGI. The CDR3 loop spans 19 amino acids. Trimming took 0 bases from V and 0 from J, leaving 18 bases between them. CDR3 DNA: TGTGCCAGCAGTTACTCCCCCACATCGCCCCAGATCTCCTACAATGAGCAGTTCTTC. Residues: CASSYSPTSPQISYNEQFF.

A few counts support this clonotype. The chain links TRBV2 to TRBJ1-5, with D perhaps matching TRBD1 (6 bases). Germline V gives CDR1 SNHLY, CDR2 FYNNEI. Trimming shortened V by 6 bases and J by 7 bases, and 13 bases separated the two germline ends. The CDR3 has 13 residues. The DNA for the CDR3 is TGTGCCAGCAGGCCCAGGGGAGCCCAGCCCCAGCATTTT. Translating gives CASRPRGAQPQHF. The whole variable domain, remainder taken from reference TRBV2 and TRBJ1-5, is EPEVTQTPSHQVTQMGQEVILRCVPISNHLYFYWYRQILGQKVEFLVSFYNNEISEKSEIFDDQFSVERPDGSNFTLKIRSTKLEDSAMYFCASRPRGAQPQHFGDGTRLSIL.

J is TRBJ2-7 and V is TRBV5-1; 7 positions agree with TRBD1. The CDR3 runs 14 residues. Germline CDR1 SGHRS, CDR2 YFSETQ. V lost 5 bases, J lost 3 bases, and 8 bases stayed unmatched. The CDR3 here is CASSAGTENYEQYF. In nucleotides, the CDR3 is TGCGCCAGCAGTGCCGGGACAGAGAACTACGAGCAGTACTTC.

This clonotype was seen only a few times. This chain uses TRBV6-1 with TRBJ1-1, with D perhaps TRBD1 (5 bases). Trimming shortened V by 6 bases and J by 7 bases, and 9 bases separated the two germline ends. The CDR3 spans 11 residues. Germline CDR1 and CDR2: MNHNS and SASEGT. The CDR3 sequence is CASSTGLEAFF. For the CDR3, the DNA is TGTGCCAGCAGCACAGGACTTGAAGCTTTCTTT.

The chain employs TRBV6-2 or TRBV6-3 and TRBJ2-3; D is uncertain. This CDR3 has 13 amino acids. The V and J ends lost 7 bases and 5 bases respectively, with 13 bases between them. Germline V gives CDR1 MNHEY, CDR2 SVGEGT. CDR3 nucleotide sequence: TGTGCCAGCATTACTATCTTAGGAGATACGCAGTATTTT. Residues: CASITILGDTQYF.